The clone carrying this TCR beta chain appeared once. This sample stems from a study of T cell repertoires in MIS-A myocarditis. CDR3 length: 13 amino acids. Germline CDR1 is WNHNN and CDR2 is SYGVQD (reference sequence). V shed 7 bases and J shed 8 bases, with 14 bases lying between them. Data came from immunoSEQ multiplex PCR; TCRdb stores just in-frame clones and leaves some out. The profile shows more than 6,000 clones, about 78% of them singletons. The specimen was right inferior lung lobe tissue obtained at autopsy. The sequence was collected from a man between 18 and 35 years old with fulminant myocarditis from multisystem inflammatory syndrome in adults (MIS-A) after COVID-19. The rearrangement links TRBV10-1 to TRBJ2-2, with D unresolved. CDR3 sequence: CASTQVLGGELFF. The CDR3 DNA sequence: TGCGCCAGCACCCAAGTCCTGGGTGGGGAGCTGTTTTTT.